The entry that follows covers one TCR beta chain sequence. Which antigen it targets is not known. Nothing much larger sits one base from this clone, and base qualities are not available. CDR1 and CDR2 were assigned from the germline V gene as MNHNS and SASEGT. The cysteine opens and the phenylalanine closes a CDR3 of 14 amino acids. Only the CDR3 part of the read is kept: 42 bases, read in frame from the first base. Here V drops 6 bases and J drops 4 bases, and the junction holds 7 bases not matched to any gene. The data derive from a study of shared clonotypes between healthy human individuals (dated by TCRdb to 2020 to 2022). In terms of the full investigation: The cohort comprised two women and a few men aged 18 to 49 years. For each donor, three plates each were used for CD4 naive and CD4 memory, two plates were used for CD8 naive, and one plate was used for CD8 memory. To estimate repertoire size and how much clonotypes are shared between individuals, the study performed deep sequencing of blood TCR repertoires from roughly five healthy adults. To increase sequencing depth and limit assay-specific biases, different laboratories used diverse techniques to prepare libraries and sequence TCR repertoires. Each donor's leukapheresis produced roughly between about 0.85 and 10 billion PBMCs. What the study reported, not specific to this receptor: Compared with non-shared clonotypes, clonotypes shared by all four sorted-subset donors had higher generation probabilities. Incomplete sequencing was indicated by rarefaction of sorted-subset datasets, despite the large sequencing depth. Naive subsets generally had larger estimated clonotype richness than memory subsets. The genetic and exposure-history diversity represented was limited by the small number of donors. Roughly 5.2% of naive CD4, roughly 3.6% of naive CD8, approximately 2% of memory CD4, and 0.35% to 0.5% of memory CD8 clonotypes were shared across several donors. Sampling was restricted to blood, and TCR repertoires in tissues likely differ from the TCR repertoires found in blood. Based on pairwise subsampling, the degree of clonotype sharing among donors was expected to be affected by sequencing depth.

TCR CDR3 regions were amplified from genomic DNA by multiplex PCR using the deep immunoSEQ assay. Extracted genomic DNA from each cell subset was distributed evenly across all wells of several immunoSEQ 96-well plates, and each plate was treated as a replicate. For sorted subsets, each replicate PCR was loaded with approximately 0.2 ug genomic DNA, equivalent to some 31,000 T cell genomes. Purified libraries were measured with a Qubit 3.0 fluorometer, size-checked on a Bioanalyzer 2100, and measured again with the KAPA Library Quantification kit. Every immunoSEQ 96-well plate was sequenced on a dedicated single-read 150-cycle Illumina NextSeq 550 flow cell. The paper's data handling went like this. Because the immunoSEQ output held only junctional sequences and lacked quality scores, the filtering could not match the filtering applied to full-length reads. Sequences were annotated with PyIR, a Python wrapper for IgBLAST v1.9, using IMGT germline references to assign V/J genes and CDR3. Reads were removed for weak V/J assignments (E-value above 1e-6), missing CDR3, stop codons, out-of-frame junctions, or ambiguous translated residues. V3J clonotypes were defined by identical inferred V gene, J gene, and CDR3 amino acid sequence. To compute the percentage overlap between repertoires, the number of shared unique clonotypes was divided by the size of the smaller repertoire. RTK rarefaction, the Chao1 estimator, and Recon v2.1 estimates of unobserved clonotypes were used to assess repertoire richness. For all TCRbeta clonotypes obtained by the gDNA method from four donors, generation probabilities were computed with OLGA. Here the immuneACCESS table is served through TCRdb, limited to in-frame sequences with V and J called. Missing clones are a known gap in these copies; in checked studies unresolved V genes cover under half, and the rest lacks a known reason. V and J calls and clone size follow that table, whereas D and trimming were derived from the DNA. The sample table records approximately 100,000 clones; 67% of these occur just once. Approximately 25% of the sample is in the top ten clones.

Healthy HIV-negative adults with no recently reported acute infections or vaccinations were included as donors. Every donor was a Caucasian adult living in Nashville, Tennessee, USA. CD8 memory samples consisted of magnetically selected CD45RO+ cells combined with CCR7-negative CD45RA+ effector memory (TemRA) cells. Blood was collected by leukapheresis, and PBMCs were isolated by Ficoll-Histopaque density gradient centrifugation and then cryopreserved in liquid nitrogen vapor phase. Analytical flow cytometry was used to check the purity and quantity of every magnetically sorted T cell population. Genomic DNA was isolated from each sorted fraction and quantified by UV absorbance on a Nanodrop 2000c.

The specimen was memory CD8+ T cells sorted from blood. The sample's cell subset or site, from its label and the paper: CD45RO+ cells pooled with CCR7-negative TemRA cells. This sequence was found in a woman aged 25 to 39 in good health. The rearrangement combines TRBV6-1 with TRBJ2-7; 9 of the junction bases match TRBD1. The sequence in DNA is TGTGCCAGCAGCGAGACAGGGGGTATGTACGAGCAGTACTTC. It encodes CASSETGGMYEQYF.